The T cell receptor (beta chain) under discussion was sequenced for a study of cytomegalovirus exposure and HLA in healthy donors. Overall study results and limits: It was confirmed in vitro that three of the CMV-associated chains were specific for CMV antigens.

Primers included in the PCR were 60 Vbeta and 13 Jbeta primers. Here immunoSEQ multiplex PCR was the method, and the copy in TCRdb shows in-frame clones only, minus some. The table has 140,000 or so clones, about 82% seen once. Germline V gene sequence: CDR1 SEHNR, CDR2 FQNEAQ (reference sequence). Trimming took 0 bases from V and 0 from J, leaving 5 bases between them. CDR3 length equals 14 residues. Concerning this clone: The antigen is not known.

Sample: PBMCs. This chain joins TRBV7-9 and TRBJ1-1, with a tentative D call TRBD1 (5 bases). This TCR was recovered from a male donor in good health and CMV-seronegative. In DNA form, the CDR3 reads TGTGCCAGCAGCTTAGCAGGGGTGAACACTGAAGCTTTCTTT. Amino acids: CASSLAGVNTEAFF.